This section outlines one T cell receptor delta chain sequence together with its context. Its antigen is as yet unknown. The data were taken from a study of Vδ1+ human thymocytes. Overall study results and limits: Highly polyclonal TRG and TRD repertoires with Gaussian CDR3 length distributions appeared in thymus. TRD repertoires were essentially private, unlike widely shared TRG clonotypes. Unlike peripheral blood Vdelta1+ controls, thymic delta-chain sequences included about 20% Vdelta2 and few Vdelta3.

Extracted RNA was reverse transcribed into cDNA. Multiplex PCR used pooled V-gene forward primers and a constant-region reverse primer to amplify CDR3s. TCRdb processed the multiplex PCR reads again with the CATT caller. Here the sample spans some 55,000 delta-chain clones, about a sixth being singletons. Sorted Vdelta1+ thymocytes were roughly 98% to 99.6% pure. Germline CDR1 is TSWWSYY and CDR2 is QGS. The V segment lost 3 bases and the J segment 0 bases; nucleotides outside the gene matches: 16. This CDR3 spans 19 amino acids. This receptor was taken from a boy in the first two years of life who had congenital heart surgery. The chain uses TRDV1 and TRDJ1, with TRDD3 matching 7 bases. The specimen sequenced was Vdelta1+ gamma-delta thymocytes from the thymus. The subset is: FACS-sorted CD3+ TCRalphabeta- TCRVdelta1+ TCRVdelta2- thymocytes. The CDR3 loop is CALGENVERGTGDTDKLIF. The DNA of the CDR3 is TGTGCTCTTGGGGAGAACGTAGAGCGGGGGACTGGGGACACCGATAAACTCATCTTT.